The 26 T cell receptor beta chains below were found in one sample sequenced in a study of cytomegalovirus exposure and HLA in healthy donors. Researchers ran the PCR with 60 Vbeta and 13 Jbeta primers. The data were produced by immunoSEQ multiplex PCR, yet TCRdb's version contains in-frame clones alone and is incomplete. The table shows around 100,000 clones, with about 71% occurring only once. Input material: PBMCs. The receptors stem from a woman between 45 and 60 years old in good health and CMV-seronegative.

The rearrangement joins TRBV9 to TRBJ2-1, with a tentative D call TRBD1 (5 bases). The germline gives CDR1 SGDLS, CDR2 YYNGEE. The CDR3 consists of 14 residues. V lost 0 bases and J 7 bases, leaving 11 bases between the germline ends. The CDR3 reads CASSVEGVENEQFF. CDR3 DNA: TGTGCCAGCAGCGTAGAAGGGGTCGAAAATGAGCAGTTCTTC.

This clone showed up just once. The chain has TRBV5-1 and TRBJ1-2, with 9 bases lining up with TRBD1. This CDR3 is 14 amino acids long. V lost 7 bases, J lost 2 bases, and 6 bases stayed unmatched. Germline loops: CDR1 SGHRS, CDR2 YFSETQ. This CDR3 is CASGSGQGNYGYTF. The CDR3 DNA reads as TGCGCCAGCGGCTCTGGACAGGGGAACTATGGCTACACCTTC.

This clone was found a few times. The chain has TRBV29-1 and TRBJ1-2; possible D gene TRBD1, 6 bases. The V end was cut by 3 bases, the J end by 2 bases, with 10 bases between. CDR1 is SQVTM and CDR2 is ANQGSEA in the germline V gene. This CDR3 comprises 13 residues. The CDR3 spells CSVEDSPNYGYTF. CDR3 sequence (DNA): TGCAGCGTTGAGGACAGCCCCAACTATGGCTACACCTTC.

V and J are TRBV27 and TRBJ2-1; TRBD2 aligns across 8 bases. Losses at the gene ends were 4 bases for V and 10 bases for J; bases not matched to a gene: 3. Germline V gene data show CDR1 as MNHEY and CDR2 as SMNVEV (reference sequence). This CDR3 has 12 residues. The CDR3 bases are TGTGCCAGCAGTTATAGCGGGATCGAGCAGTTCTTC. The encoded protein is CASSYSGIEQFF.

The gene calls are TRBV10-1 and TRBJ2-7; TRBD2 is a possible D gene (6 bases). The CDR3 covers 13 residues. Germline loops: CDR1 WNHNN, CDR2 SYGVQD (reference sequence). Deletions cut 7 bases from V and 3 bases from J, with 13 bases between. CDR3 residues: CASKVPGVYEQYF. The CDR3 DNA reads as TGCGCCAGCAAGGTGCCGGGGGTCTACGAGCAGTACTTC.

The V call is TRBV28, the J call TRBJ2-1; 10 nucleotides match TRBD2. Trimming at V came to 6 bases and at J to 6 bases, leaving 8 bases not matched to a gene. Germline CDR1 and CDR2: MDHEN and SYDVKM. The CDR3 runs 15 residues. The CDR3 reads CASRPGLASLNEQFF. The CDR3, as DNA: TGTGCCAGCAGACCGGGACTAGCGAGCCTCAATGAGCAGTTCTTC.

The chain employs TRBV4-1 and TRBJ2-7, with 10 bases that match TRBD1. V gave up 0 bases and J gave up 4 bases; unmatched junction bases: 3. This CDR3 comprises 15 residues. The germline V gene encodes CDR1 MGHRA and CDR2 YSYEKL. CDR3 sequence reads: CASSQDGQGVYEQYF. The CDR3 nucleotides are TGCGCCAGCAGCCAAGACGGACAGGGGGTGTACGAGCAGTACTTC.

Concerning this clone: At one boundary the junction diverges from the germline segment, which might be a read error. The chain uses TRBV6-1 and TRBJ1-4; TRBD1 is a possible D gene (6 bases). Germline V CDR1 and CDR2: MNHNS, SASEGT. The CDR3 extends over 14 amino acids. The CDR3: CASSEVPRQASLVF. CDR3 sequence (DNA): TGTGCCAGCAGTGAAGTCCCGCGACAGGCCTCTTTAGTATTT.

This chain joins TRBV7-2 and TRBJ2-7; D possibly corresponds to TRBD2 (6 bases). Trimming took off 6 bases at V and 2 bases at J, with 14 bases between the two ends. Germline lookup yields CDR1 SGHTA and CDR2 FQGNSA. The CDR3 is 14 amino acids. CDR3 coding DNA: TGTGCCAGCAGAGGGACTTTCAGCCCCTACGAGCAGTACTTC. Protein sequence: CASRGTFSPYEQYF.

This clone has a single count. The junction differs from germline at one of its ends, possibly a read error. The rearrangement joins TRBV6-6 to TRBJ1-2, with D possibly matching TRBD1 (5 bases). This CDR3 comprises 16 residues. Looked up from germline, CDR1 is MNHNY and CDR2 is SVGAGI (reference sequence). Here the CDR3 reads CAGSYGQGNRNYGYTF. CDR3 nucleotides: TGTGCCGGCAGTTATGGTCAGGGAAATAGGAACTATGGCTACACCTTC.

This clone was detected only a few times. The CDR3 reads CASSRAQLNEQFF. The CDR3 coding sequence is TGTGCCAGCAGCCGAGCCCAACTCAATGAGCAGTTCTTC. The chain carries TRBV14 and TRBJ2-1; unclear D gene. From germline, CDR1 is SGHDN and CDR2 FVKESK. Trimming took 4 bases from V and 6 from J, leaving 10 bases between them. CDR3 size: 13 residues.

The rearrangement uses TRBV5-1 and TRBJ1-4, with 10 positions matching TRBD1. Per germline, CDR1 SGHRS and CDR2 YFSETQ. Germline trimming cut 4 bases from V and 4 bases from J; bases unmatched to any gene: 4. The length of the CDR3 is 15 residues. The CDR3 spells CASSRGQGNNEKLFF. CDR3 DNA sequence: TGCGCCAGCAGCCGGGGACAGGGGAATAATGAAAAACTGTTTTTT.

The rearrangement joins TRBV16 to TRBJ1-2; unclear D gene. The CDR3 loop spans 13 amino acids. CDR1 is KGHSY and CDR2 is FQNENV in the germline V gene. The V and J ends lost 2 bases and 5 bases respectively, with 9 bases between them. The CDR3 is CASSQLTGYGYTF. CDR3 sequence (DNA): TGTGCCAGCAGCCAACTAACGGGTTATGGCTACACCTTC. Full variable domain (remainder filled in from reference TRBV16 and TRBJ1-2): GEEVAQTPKHLVRGEGQKAKLYCAPIKGHSYVFWYQQVLKNEFKFLISFQNENVFDETGMPKERFSAKCLPNSPCSLEIQATKLEDSAVYFCASSQLTGYGYTFGSGTRLTVV.

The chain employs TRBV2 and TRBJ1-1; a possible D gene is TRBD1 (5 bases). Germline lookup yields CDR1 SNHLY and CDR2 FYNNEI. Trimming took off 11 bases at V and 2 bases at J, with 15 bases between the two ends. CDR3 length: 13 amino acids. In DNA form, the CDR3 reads TGTGCCGGACGGAGGGACCCTAACACTGAAGCTTTCTTT. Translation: CAGRRDPNTEAFF.

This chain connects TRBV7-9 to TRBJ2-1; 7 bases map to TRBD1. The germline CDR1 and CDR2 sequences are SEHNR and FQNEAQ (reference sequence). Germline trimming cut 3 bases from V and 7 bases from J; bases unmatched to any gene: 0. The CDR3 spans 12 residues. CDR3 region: CASSLTGNEQFF. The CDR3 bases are TGTGCCAGCAGCTTGACAGGGAATGAGCAGTTCTTC.

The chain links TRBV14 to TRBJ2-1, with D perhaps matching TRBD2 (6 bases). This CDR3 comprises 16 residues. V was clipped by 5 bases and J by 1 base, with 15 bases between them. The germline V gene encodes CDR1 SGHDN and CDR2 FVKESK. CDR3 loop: CASSFFPGVSYNEQFF. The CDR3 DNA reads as TGTGCCAGCAGCTTCTTTCCGGGGGTATCCTACAATGAGCAGTTCTTC.

This CDR3 is CASSSLNRGDGNTIYF. For the CDR3, the DNA is TGTGCCAGCAGCTCCCTAAACAGGGGGGATGGAAACACCATATATTTT. This chain uses TRBV7-8 with TRBJ1-3, with 8 bases identical to TRBD1. V shed 4 bases, J shed 3 bases, and the junction held 8 bases outside the gene matches. The CDR3 has 16 residues. CDR1 and CDR2 from the germline V gene are SGHVS and FQNEAQ.

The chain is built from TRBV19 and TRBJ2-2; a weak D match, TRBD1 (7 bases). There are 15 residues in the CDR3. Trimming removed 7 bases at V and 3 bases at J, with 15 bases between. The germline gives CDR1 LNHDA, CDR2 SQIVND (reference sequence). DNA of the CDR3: TGTGCCAGTAAGCAGGGGGGTCAGTACACCGGGGAGCTGTTTTTT. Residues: CASKQGGQYTGELFF. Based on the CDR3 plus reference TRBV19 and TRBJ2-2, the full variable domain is DGGITQSPKYLFRKEGQNVTLSCEQNLNHDAMYWYRQDPGQGLRLIYYSQIVNDFQKGDIAEGYSVSREKKESFPLTVTSAQKNPTAFYLCASKQGGQYTGELFFGEGSRLTVL.

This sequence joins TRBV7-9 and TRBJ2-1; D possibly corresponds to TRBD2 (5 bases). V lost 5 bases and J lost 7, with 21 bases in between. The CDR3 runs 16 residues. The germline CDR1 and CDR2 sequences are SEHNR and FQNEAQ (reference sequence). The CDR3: CASSRDSLRVGNEQFF. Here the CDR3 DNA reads TGTGCCAGCAGCCGTGACTCGCTGAGGGTAGGGAATGAGCAGTTCTTC.

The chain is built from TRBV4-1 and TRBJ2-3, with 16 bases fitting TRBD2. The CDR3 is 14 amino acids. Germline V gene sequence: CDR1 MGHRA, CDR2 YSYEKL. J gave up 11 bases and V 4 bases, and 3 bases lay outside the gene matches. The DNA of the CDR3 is TGCGCCAGCAGCCCAGGGACTAGCGGGGGGGGGCAGTATTTT. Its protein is CASSPGTSGGGQYF.

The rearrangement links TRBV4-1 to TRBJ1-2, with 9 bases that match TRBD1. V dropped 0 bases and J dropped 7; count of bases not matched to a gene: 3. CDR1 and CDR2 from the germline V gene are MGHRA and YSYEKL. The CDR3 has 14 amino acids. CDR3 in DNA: TGCGCCAGCAGCCAAGAGGGACAGGGAAGTGGCTACACCTTC. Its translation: CASSQEGQGSGYTF.

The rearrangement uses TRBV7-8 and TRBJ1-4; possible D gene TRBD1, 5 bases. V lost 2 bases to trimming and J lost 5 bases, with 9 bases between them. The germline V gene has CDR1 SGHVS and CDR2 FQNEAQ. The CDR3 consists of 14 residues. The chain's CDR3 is CASSLFAGNEKLFF. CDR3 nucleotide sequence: TGTGCCAGCAGCTTATTCGCAGGGAATGAAAAACTGTTTTTT.

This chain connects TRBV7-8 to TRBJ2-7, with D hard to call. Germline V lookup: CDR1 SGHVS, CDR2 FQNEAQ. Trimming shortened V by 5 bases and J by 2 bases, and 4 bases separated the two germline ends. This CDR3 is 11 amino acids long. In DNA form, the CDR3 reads TGTGCCAGCAGCGACACCTACGAGCAGTACTTC. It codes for CASSDTYEQYF.

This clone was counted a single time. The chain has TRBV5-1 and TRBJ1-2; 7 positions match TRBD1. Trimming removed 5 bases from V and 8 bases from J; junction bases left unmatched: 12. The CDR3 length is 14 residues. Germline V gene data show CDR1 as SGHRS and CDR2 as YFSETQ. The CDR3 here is CASSYDGTEGGYTF. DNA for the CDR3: TGCGCCAGCAGTTATGACGGGACAGAAGGAGGCTACACCTTC.

The CDR3 protein is CASSLHTGGIYEQYF. In DNA form, the CDR3 reads TGTGCCAGCAGCTTGCATACAGGGGGTATCTACGAGCAGTACTTC. The chain links TRBV5-8 to TRBJ2-7, with 8 bases matching TRBD1. This CDR3 region has 15 residues. The junction had 6 bases not matched to a gene; V was cut back by 1 base and J by 3 bases. The germline CDR1 and CDR2 sequences are SGHTS and YDEGEE.

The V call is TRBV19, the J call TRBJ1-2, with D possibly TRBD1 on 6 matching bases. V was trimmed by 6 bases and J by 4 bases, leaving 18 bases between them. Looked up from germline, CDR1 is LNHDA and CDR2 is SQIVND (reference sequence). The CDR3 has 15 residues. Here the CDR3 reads CASRTTGISAYGYTF. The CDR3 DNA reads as TGTGCCAGTAGAACTACAGGGATCTCTGCCTATGGCTACACCTTC. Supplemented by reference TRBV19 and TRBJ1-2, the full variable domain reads DGGITQSPKYLFRKEGQNVTLSCEQNLNHDAMYWYRQDPGQGLRLIYYSQIVNDFQKGDIAEGYSVSREKKESFPLTVTSAQKNPTAFYLCASRTTGISAYGYTFGSGTRLTVV.